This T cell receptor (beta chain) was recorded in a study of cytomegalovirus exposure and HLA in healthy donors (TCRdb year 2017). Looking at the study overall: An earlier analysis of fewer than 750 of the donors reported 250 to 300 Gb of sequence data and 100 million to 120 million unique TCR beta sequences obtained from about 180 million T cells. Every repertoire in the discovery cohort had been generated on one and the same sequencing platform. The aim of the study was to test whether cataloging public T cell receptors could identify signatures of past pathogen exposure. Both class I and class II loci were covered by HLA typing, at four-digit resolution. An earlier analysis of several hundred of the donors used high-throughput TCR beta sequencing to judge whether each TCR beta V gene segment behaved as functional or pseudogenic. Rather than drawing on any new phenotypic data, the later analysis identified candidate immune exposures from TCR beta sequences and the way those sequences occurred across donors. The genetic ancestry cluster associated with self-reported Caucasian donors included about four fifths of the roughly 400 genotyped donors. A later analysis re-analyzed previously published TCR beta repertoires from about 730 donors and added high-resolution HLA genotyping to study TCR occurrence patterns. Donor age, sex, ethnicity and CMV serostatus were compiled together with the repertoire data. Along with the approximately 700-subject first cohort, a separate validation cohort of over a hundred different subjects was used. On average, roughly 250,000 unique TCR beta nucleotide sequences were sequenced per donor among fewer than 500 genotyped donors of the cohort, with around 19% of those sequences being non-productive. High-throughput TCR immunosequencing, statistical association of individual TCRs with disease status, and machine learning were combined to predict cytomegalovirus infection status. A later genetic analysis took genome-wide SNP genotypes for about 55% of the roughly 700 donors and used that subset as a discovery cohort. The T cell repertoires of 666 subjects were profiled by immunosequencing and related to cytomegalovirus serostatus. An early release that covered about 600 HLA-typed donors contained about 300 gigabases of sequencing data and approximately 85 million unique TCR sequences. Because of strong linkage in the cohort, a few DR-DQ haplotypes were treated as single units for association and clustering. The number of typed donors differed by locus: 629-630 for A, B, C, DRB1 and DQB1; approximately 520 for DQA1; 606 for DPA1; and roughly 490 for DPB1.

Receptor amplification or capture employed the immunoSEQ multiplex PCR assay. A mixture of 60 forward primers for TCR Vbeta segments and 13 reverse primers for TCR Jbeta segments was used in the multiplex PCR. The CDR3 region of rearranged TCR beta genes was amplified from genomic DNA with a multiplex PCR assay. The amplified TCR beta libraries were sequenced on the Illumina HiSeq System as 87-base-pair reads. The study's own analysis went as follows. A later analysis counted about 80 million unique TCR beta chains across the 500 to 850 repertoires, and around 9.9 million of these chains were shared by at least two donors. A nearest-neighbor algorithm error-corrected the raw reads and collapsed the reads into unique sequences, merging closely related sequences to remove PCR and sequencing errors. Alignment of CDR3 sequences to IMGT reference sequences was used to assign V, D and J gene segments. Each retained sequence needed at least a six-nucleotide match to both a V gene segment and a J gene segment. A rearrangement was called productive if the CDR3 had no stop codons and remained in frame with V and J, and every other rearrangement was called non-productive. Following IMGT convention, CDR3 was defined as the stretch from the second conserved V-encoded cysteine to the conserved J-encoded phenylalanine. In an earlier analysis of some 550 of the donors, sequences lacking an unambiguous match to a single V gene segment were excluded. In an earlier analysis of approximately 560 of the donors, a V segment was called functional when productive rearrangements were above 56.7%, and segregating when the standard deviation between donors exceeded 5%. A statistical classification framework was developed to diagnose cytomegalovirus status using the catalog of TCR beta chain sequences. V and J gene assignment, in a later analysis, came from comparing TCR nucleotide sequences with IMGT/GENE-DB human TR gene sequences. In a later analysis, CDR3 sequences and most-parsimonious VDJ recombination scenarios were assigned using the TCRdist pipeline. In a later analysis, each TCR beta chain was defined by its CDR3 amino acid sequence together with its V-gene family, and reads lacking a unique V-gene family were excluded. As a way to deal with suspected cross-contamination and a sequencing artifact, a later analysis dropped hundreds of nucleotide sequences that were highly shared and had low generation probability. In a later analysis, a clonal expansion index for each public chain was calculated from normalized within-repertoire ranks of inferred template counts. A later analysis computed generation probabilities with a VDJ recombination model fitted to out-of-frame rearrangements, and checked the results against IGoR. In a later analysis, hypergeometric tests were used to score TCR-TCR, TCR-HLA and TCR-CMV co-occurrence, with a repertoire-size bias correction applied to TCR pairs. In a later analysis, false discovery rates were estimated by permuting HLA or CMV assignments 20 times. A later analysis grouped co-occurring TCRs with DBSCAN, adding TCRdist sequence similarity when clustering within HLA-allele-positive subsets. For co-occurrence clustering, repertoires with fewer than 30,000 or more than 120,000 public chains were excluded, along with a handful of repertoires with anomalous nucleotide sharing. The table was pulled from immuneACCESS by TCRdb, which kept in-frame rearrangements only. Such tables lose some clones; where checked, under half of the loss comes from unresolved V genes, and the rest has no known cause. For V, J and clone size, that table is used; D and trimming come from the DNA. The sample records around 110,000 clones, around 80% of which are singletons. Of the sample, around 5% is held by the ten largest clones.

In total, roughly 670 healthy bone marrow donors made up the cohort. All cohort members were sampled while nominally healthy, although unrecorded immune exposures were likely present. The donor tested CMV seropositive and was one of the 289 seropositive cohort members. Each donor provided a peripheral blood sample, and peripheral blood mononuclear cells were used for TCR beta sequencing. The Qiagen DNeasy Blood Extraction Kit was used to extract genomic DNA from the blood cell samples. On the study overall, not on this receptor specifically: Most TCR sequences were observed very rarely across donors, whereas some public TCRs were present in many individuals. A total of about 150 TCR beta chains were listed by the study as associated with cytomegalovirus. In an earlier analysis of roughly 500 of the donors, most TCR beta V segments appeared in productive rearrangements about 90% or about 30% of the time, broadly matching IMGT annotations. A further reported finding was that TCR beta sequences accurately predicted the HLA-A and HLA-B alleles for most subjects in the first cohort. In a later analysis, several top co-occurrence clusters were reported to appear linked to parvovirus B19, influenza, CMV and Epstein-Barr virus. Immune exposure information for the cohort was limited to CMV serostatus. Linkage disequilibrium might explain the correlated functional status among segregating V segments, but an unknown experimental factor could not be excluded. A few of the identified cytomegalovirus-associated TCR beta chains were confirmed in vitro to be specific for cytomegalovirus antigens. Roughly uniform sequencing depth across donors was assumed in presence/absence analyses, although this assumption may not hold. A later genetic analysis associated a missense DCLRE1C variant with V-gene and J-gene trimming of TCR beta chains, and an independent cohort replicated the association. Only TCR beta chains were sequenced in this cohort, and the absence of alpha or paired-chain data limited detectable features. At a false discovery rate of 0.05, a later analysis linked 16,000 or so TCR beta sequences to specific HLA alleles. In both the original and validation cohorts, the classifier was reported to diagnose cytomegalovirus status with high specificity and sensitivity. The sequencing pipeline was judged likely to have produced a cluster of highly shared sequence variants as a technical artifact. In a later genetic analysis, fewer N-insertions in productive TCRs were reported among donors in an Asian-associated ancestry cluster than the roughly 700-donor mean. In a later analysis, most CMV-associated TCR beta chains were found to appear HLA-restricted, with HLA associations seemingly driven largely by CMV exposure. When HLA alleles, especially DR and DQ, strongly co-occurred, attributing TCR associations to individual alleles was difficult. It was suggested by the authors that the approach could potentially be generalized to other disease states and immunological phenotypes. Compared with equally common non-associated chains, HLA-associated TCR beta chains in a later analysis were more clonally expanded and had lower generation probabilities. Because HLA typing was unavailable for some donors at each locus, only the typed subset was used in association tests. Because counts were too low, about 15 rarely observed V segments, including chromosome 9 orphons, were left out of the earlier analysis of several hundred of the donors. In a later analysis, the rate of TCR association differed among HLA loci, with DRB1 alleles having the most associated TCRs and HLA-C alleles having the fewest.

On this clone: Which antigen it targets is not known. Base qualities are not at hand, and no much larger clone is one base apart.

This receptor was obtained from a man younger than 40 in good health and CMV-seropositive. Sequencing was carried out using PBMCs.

The DNA sequence is TGTGCCAGCTTCACCAGAATCGGGACAGGGGATGAGCAGTACTTC. Translated, it reads CASFTRIGTGDEQYF. The receptor chain draws on TRBV2 and TRBJ2-7; TRBD1 fits 10 bases in the junction. According to the germline V gene, CDR1 reads SNHLY and CDR2 reads FYNNEI. Spanning cysteine to phenylalanine, the CDR3 consists of 15 amino acids. Just CDR3 DNA is preserved here, 45 bases in frame from base 1. V ends up 8 bases short and J 7 bases short, with an unmatched junction base count of 14.